Below, 21 T cell receptor beta chains from the same sample are listed, as sequenced in a study of blood T cell repertoires in COVID-19. TCRdb's table, derived via immunoSEQ multiplex PCR, lists solely in-frame clones and lacks some. The sample has approximately 260,000 clones; 85% to 90% are singletons. The sequenced material came from peripheral blood. These receptors all come from a woman aged 40 to 50 with acute or convalescent COVID-19.

J is TRBJ2-1 and V is TRBV5-1; D is unresolved. Germline values: CDR1 SGHRS, CDR2 YFSETQ. V was shortened by 2 bases and J by 8 bases, with 14 bases between the two germline ends. The CDR3 runs to 14 residues. The CDR3, as DNA: TGCGCCAGCAGCTTAATCCTGCTAGGCGATGAGCAGTTCTTC. It is translated as CASSLILLGDEQFF.

V usage is TRBV6-1 and J usage is TRBJ1-1; D possibly corresponds to TRBD1 (6 bases). Trimming stripped 0 bases from V and 5 bases from J, with 16 bases between. There are 16 residues in the CDR3. Germline V CDR1 and CDR2: MNHNS, SASEGT. CDR3 loop: CASSEARPGVRTEAFF. The CDR3 DNA follows: TGTGCCAGCAGTGAAGCGCGTCCAGGGGTTAGGACTGAAGCTTTCTTT.

The V call is TRBV5-1, the J call TRBJ1-1, with TRBD1 as a possible D gene (5 bases). The CDR3 has 16 amino acids. The V gene lost 4 bases and the J gene lost 0 bases, with 16 bases spanning the gap. Germline V gene sequence: CDR1 SGHRS, CDR2 YFSETQ. CDR3 sequence reads: CASSPGGTSLNTEAFF. The CDR3 DNA reads TGCGCCAGCAGCCCCGGGGGTACAAGCCTGAACACTGAAGCTTTCTTT.

This chain uses TRBV29-1 with TRBJ2-3, with TRBD1 as a possible D gene (5 bases). The CDR3 loop spans 12 amino acids. Germline assignment: CDR1 SQVTM and CDR2 ANQGSEA. The ends were cut back, 3 bases at V and 4 bases at J, with 8 bases in the middle. For the CDR3, the DNA is TGCAGCGTTGACAGGGTGGCAGATACGCAGTATTTT. As protein: CSVDRVADTQYF.

This chain uses TRBV7-9 with TRBJ1-1; D unresolved. Per the germline V gene, CDR1 is SEHNR and CDR2 is FQNEAQ (reference sequence). Trimming took 7 bases from V and 6 from J, leaving 27 bases between them. The CDR3 covers 17 residues. The CDR3 protein is CASINKPGVRSLAEAFF. The CDR3 DNA reads as TGTGCCAGCATTAATAAGCCCGGGGTAAGGTCGTTGGCTGAAGCTTTCTTT.

The V call is TRBV6-5, the J call TRBJ1-2, with D perhaps TRBD1 (6 bases). The V and J ends lost 8 bases and 8 bases respectively, with 15 bases between them. The CDR3 has 12 residues. Germline lookup yields CDR1 MNHEY and CDR2 SVGAGI. The CDR3 region is CASDRTREGYTF. The CDR3 coding sequence is TGTGCCAGCGACAGGACCCGAGAGGGCTACACCTTC.

The CDR3: CASSPRSQGSSYNSPLHF. The CDR3, as DNA: TGTGCCAGCAGCCCGAGGTCGCAGGGGAGCTCCTATAATTCACCCCTCCACTTT. The chain has TRBV11-2 and TRBJ1-6; TRBD1 is a possible D gene (6 bases). The CDR3 runs to 18 residues. V lost 5 bases, J lost 0 bases, and 17 bases lay in between. CDR1 is SGHAT and CDR2 is FQNNGV in the germline V gene.

The chain uses TRBV14 and TRBJ2-6, with D unresolved. Looked up from germline, CDR1 is SGHDN and CDR2 is FVKESK. The CDR3 is 15 residues long. Trimming took off 6 bases at V and 0 bases at J, with 9 bases between the two ends. Here the CDR3 reads CASSTYVSGANVLTF. In DNA, the CDR3 is TGTGCCAGCAGTACCTACGTCTCTGGGGCCAACGTCCTGACTTTC.

This sequence joins TRBV30 and TRBJ2-2, with TRBD1 identical over 7 bases. This CDR3 has 14 amino acids. Germline CDR1 and CDR2: GTSNPN and SVGIG (reference sequence). The V gene end was trimmed by 2 bases and the J gene end by 3 bases; junction bases not matched to a gene: 3. CDR3 bases: TGTGCCTGGAGTCGGGGACAGTACACCGGGGAGCTGTTTTTT. This translates into CAWSRGQYTGELFF.

The J gene is TRBJ2-3, the V gene TRBV2, with 11 bases that match TRBD2. Germline V gene lookup returns CDR1 SNHLY and CDR2 FYNNEI. V gave up 6 bases and J gave up 4 bases; unmatched junction bases: 12. This CDR3 has 17 amino acids. CDR3 sequence (DNA): TGTGCCAGCAGCATTATCCTTAGCGGGGGGGTCGCAGATACGCAGTATTTT. It encodes CASSIILSGGVADTQYF.

The chain combines TRBV11-2 with TRBJ2-2, with 7 bases that match TRBD2. J was trimmed by 4 bases and V by 3 bases; bases with no gene match: 8. This CDR3 comprises 16 residues. The V gene's germline CDR1 is SGHAT and CDR2 FQNNGV. The CDR3 loop reads CASSLPPGGSTGELFF. The DNA of the CDR3 is TGTGCCAGCAGCTTGCCCCCGGGGGGTAGCACCGGGGAGCTGTTTTTT.

The chain carries TRBV7-9 and TRBJ1-2; the match to TRBD1 covers 8 bases. The V gene end was trimmed by 5 bases and the J gene end by 2 bases; junction bases not matched to a gene: 10. Germline lookup yields CDR1 SEHNR and CDR2 FQNEAQ (reference sequence). The CDR3 has 16 amino acids. The CDR3 DNA follows: TGTGCCAGCAGCCCCCCCGCGGGACAGGAGAACTATGGCTACACCTTC. This gives the protein CASSPPAGQENYGYTF.

This clone was seen just once. This rearrangement joins TRBV28 to TRBJ2-7; the match to TRBD2 covers 14 bases. With V trimmed by 5 bases and J by 3 bases, 3 bases remained unmatched. Germline lookup yields CDR1 MDHEN and CDR2 SYDVKM. The CDR3 spans 15 residues. The CDR3, as DNA: TGTGCCAGCAGTACCGGGACTAGCGGGGGCTACGAGCAGTACGTC. Translation: CASSTGTSGGYEQYV.

The V gene is TRBV6-5, the J gene TRBJ2-1; 11 bases align to TRBD2. The CDR3 length is 15 residues. V was clipped by 4 bases and J by 8 bases; unmatched bases: 7. The germline V gene has CDR1 MNHEY and CDR2 SVGAGI. The CDR3 sequence is CASSSELAGEDEQFF. In DNA, the CDR3 is TGTGCCAGCAGTTCCGAACTAGCGGGGGAGGATGAGCAGTTCTTC.

CDR3 amino acids: CASSVGGVDTIYF. CDR3 DNA: TGTGCCAGCAGCGTAGGGGGAGTGGACACCATATATTTT. The V call is TRBV9, the J call TRBJ1-3; no clear D gene. V shed 0 bases and J shed 8 bases, with 9 bases lying between them. CDR1 is SGDLS, CDR2 YYNGEE, per germline. CDR3 length equals 13 residues.

This rearrangement joins TRBV7-8 to TRBJ1-4; 9 bases match TRBD1. Germline CDR1 and CDR2: SGHVS and FQNEAQ. V gave up 4 bases and J gave up 8 bases; unmatched junction bases: 5. The CDR3 is made up of 14 amino acids. DNA for the CDR3: TGTGCCAGCAGCTCGGGGACAGGGAGCGAAAAACTGTTTTTT. Its protein is CASSSGTGSEKLFF.

The CDR3: CASSPPYGVEAFF. CDR3 in DNA: TGTGCCAGCTCACCACCGTACGGGGTTGAAGCTTTCTTT. The rearrangement links TRBV18 to TRBJ1-1; D gene ambiguous. V lost 0 bases, J lost 7 bases, and 9 bases lay in between. CDR3 size: 13 residues. Looked up from germline, CDR1 is KGHSH and CDR2 is LQKENI.

V usage is TRBV19 and J usage is TRBJ1-1; D might be TRBD1 (6 bases). V was pared by 3 bases and J by 2 bases, with 10 bases between. The CDR3 covers 14 residues. CDR1 and CDR2 (germline): LNHDA, SQIVND (reference sequence). The CDR3 region is CASSIRTVNTEAFF. The CDR3 nucleotides read TGTGCCAGTAGTATTCGGACAGTAAACACTGAAGCTTTCTTT. The full variable domain, completed using reference TRBV19 and TRBJ1-1, is DGGITQSPKYLFRKEGQNVTLSCEQNLNHDAMYWYRQDPGQGLRLIYYSQIVNDFQKGDIAEGYSVSREKKESFPLTVTSAQKNPTAFYLCASSIRTVNTEAFFGQGTRLTVV.

V and J are TRBV19 and TRBJ1-4, with 7 bases matching TRBD1. There are 14 residues in the CDR3. The V and J ends lost 6 bases and 6 bases, in that order; junction bases with no gene match: 7. Per germline, CDR1 LNHDA and CDR2 SQIVND (reference sequence). The CDR3 loop is CASSRGGPYEKLFF. The CDR3 DNA follows: TGTGCCAGTAGCCGAGGGGGCCCCTATGAAAAACTGTTTTTT.

The V gene is TRBV21-1, the J gene TRBJ1-2; TRBD1, the table's D call, lacks a check against the DNA. TRBV21-1 is deemed a pseudogene. This CDR3 is built from 14 residues. CDR3 nucleotide sequence: TGTGCCAGCAGCTTTACACAGGGGCTCGGGGGCTACACCTTC. Its protein is CASSFTQGLGGYTF.

The chain carries TRBV3-1 (or the pseudogene TRBV3-2) and TRBJ1-2; 8 nucleotides align to TRBD1. The CDR3 runs 15 residues. Germline-derived CDR1 and CDR2 are LGHDT and YNNKEL (reference sequence). After removal of 2 bases from V and 2 bases from J, the junction contained 4 bases not matched to a gene. CDR3 sequence: CASSQYRGSNYGYTF. Written as DNA, the CDR3 is TGTGCCAGCAGCCAATACAGGGGGTCGAACTATGGCTACACCTTC.